These 3 T cell receptor beta chains share one sample of origin, sequenced in a study of blood T cell repertoires in COVID-19. Sequenced by immunoSEQ multiplex PCR; TCRdb stores in-frame clones only, minus some. Here the sample spans 55,000 to 85,000 clones, roughly 77% being singletons. Sequenced sample: peripheral blood. These receptors all come from a woman aged 70-85 years with acute or convalescent COVID-19.

J is TRBJ1-1 and V is TRBV4-3; the D is unclear. The CDR3 runs 14 residues. Trimming pared 1 base from V and 2 bases from J, leaving 8 bases between. Germline V gene sequence: CDR1 LGHNA, CDR2 YSLEER. CDR3 residues: CASSQGYRNTEAFF. The CDR3 region has the DNA TGCGCCAGCAGCCAAGGTTACAGAAACACTGAAGCTTTCTTT.

V usage is TRBV30 and J usage is TRBJ2-3; maybe TRBD2 (5 bases). Germline values: CDR1 GTSNPN, CDR2 SVGIG (reference sequence). The CDR3 totals 14 residues. Trimming stripped 2 bases from V and 1 base from J, with 10 bases between. The DNA of the CDR3 is TGTGCCTGGAGTCGAGGGTTGGGCACAGATACGCAGTATTTT. Encoded protein: CAWSRGLGTDTQYF.

The CDR3 is CAWSVGVTSDQTQYF. CDR3 coding DNA: TGTGCCTGGAGTGTAGGGGTAACGTCGGATCAGACCCAGTACTTC. The chain links TRBV30 to TRBJ2-5; tentatively, D is TRBD1 (5 bases). Trimming stripped 0 bases from V and 6 bases from J, with 17 bases between. This CDR3 has 15 amino acids. From germline, CDR1 is GTSNPN and CDR2 SVGIG (reference sequence). Combining the CDR3 with reference TRBV30 and TRBJ2-5 gives the whole variable domain SQTIHQWPATLVQPVGSPLSLECTVEGTSNPNLYWYRQAAGRGLQLLFYSVGIGQISSEVPQNLSASRPQDRQFILSSKKLLLSDSGFYLCAWSVGVTSDQTQYFGPGTRLLVL.